The rows below give T cell receptor beta chains drawn from one sample of a study of T cells after yellow fever vaccination. TCRdb re-called the 5' RACE reads through MiXCR, storing one row per CDR3 protein. The data show about 63,000 distinct CDR3 sequences, 6% to 7.5% seen once. The input for sequencing was CD8+ T cells sorted from PBMCs, taken 15 days after the yellow fever booster vaccination. Receptor source: a man under 40 who received the YFV17D yellow fever vaccine. The CDR3 runs from the conserved cysteine through the conserved F or W. The D gene is left open where the match is weak. Only some rows state a clone size, as once, few, many or a class for expanded clones.

CDR3aa | CDR3nt | d_gene | abundance | j_gene | v_gene
CASSPLEGLDNEQFF | TGCGCCAGCAGCCCGTTGGAGGGGCTAGACAATGAGCAGTTCTTC | . | many | TRBJ2-1 | TRBV5-1
CSVEPTGELFF | TGCAGCGTTGAACCAACCGGGGAGCTGTTTTTT | . | many | TRBJ2-2 | TRBV29-1
CASSVDRGTSGHLVEGEQFF | TGTGCCAGCAGCGTAGATAGGGGGACTAGCGGGCACCTAGTAGAGGGTGAGCAGTTCTTC | TRBD2 | many | TRBJ2-1 | TRBV9
CASNIGGRSDNEQFF | TGTGCCAGCAACATCGGCGGGAGGAGTGACAATGAGCAGTTCTTC | TRBD2 | few | TRBJ2-1 | TRBV27
CASSLEGQGANIAEAFF | TGTGCCAGCAGCTTGGAGGGACAGGGGGCGAATATCGCTGAAGCTTTCTTT | TRBD1 | many | TRBJ1-1 | TRBV5-4
CASKGAISYEQYF | TGTGCCAGCAAGGGGGCCATCTCCTACGAGCAGTACTTC | TRBD1 | many | TRBJ2-7 | TRBV14
CASSQTGRSGYEQYF | TGCGCCAGCAGTCAAACCGGGAGGTCGGGCTACGAGCAGTACTTC | TRBD2 | few | TRBJ2-7 | TRBV23-1
CSVPPLAGTDTQYF | TGCAGCGTCCCCCCCTTAGCGGGGACAGATACGCAGTATTTT | TRBD2 | many | TRBJ2-3 | TRBV29-1
CASTSPGLFITGELFF | TGTGCCAGCACCTCTCCGGGACTTTTTATCACCGGGGAGCTGTTTTTT | . | many | TRBJ2-2 | TRBV6-2/TRBV6-3
CASSPTGGGEQYF | TGTGCCAGCAGCCCCACCGGGGGAGGCGAGCAGTACTTC | . | few | TRBJ2-7 | TRBV5-4
CTSSPGLAAYEQYF | TGTACCAGCTCTCCGGGACTAGCGGCCTACGAGCAGTACTTC | TRBD2 | . | TRBJ2-7 | TRBV25-1
CASSQDTYIAGEVGEQYF | TGTGCCAGCAGCCAAGATACTTACATAGCGGGAGAGGTGGGCGAGCAGTACTTC | TRBD2 | many | TRBJ2-7 | TRBV4-2
CASSLAGLYEQYF | TGTGCCAGCAGCTTAGCCGGGTTGTACGAGCAGTACTTC | . | . | TRBJ2-7 | TRBV7-2
CSARRATGYYYEQYF | TGCAGTGCCCGGAGGGCTACAGGGTACTACTACGAGCAGTACTTC | . | many | TRBJ2-7 | TRBV20-1
CASSLVGRGGTEAFF | TGTGCCAGCAGCTTAGTGGGCAGGGGAGGAACTGAAGCTTTCTTT | . | few | TRBJ1-1 | TRBV7-9
CASSSAGSGANVLTF | TGTGCCAGCAGTTCAGCAGGGTCCGGGGCCAACGTCCTGACTTTC | . | many | TRBJ2-6 | TRBV12-3/TRBV12-4
CATSDHPWTEEETQYF | TGTGCCACCAGTGACCACCCGTGGACGGAGGAAGAGACCCAGTACTTC | . | many | TRBJ2-5 | TRBV24-1
CARGPTGLRYEQYF | TGTGCCAGGGGCCCGACGGGACTACGCTACGAGCAGTACTTC | TRBD2 | . | TRBJ2-7 | TRBV5-3
CSVLLYNEQFF | TGCAGTGTTCTCCTCTACAATGAGCAGTTCTTC | . | few | TRBJ2-1 | TRBV20-1
CASSQVVDSSYEQYF | TGTGCCAGCAGCCAAGTAGTTGATAGCTCCTACGAGCAGTACTTC | . | many | TRBJ2-7 | TRBV4-2
CASSFTVEGDTEAFF | TGTGCCAGCAGCTTCACCGTCGAGGGGGACACTGAAGCTTTCTTT | . | many | TRBJ1-1 | TRBV6-1
CASSPGGYEQYF | TGTGCCAGCAGCCCCGGAGGCTACGAGCAGTACTTC | . | many | TRBJ2-7 | TRBV7-9
CASSERDNTEAFF | TGTGCCAGCAGTGAGAGGGACAACACTGAAGCTTTCTTT | . | many | TRBJ1-1 | TRBV6-4
CASSLVGRAAQETQYF | TGTGCCAGCAGCTTAGTCGGCAGGGCGGCCCAAGAGACCCAGTACTTC | . | many | TRBJ2-5 | TRBV11-2
CASSPQLTGKQFF | TGTGCCAGCAGTCCTCAATTAACAGGGAAGCAGTTCTTC | . | many | TRBJ2-1 | TRBV12-3/TRBV12-4
CATSRDPSGSYEQYF | TGTGCCACCAGCAGAGATCCTAGCGGGAGCTACGAGCAGTACTTC | TRBD2 | many | TRBJ2-7 | TRBV15
CASSEQENTEAFF | TGTGCCAGCAGTGAACAAGAGAACACTGAAGCTTTCTTT | . | many | TRBJ1-1 | TRBV6-1
CASSTSYEQYF | TGTGCCAGCAGCACCTCCTACGAGCAGTACTTC | . | many | TRBJ2-7 | TRBV5-5
CASSQDRNVGVEQFF | TGTGCCAGCAGCCAGGACCGTAACGTGGGCGTTGAGCAGTTCTTC | . | few | TRBJ2-1 | TRBV3-1
CASSFSLAKYNEQFF | TGTGCCAGCAGCTTCTCACTAGCGAAATACAATGAGCAGTTCTTC | TRBD2 | many | TRBJ2-1 | TRBV7-9
CASSFSLAGSHNEQFF | TGTGCCAGCAGTTTTTCACTAGCGGGATCCCACAATGAGCAGTTCTTC | TRBD2 | many | TRBJ2-1 | TRBV12-3/TRBV12-4
CASSLSLAGDTDTQYF | TGTGCCAGCAGCTTAAGTCTAGCGGGAGACACAGATACGCAGTATTTT | TRBD2 | many | TRBJ2-3 | TRBV5-6
CATLDWEGTDTQYF | TGTGCCACCCTCGACTGGGAGGGGACAGATACGCAGTATTTT | TRBD2 | many | TRBJ2-3 | TRBV2